This TCR beta chain derives from a study of T cell changes during pregnancy in multiple sclerosis. Deletions cut 1 base from V and 10 bases from J, with 5 bases between. The CDR3 is 12 amino acids. CDR1 and CDR2 (germline): LNHNV, YYDKDF (reference sequence). The protocol was immunoSEQ multiplex PCR, while the TCRdb copy is restricted to in-frame clones and leaves out a portion. This sample has 25,000 to 35,000 clones, with roughly nine tenths found just once. The chain couples TRBV15 to TRBJ1-6; D unclear. Material: CD8+ T cells from peripheral blood mononuclear cells, obtained in the second trimester of pregnancy. The TCR sequence derives from a female donor with multiple sclerosis, enrolled in a pregnancy study. The CDR3 region has the DNA TGTGCCACCAGCAGAGGCGGATCACCCCTCCACTTT. As protein: CATSRGGSPLHF. The full variable domain, rest sourced from reference TRBV15 and TRBJ1-6, is DAMVIQNPRYQVTQFGKPVTLSCSQTLNHNVMYWYQQKSSQAPKLLFHYYDKDFNNEADTPDNFQSRRPNTSFCFLDIRSPGLGDTAMYLCATSRGGSPLHFGNGTRLTVT.